Described below is a single T cell receptor beta chain sequence and its context. The antigen is unknown. The germline V gene encodes CDR1 MNHEY and CDR2 SVGEGT. This CDR3 has 16 amino acids. The V end lost 3 bases, the J end lost 0 bases, and 14 bases lay between the germline ends. This record belongs to a study of T cell repertoires in cytomegalovirus infection. As for the study in general: Public TCR beta signatures indicated both CMV infection and matching HLA type. General study findings and limits: Adding up the frequency of public TCR beta families identified people who carried CMV plus the relevant HLA. Dominating the ex vivo response were TCR beta clonotypes that were CMV-specific and HLA-C-restricted.

TCRdb redid the calling of the reads with MiXCR, one entry per CDR3 protein. The sample yields roughly 320,000 distinct CDR3 sequences, around 9.5% seen once. The chain has TRBV6-2 or TRBV6-3 and TRBJ1-1, with TRBD1 as a possible D gene (5 bases). Sequencing input: PBMCs. The TCR sequence derives from a human donor in good health (CMV status not recorded). Some clones in this sample may be carry-over from other donors' samples. The CDR3 here is CASSYGRGLMNTEAFF. The CDR3 coding sequence is TGTGCCAGCAGTTATGGTAGGGGTCTCATGAACACTGAAGCTTTCTTT.